The sequence of this TCR beta chain was determined in a study of shared clonotypes between healthy human individuals. Profiling relied on immunoSEQ multiplex PCR, and the TCRdb table lists in-frame clones only, not all of them. The data contain roughly 1.5 million clones, nearly 99% of them singletons. The V and J ends lost 0 bases and 1 base respectively, with 13 bases between them. In germline, CDR1 is SGHKS, CDR2 YYEKEE (reference sequence). The length of the CDR3 is 16 residues. This clone was seen a handful of times. The chain recombines TRBV5-5 with TRBJ1-2, with unresolved D. This receptor was taken from a young man in good health. The specimen was naive CD4+ T cells sorted from blood. Regarding subset: CD45RA+ positively selected. The CDR3 spells CASSLAPYRSNYGYTF. DNA of the CDR3: TGTGCCAGCAGCTTGGCACCCTATCGTAGTAACTATGGCTACACCTTC.